Listed here are 6 T cell receptor beta chains from one sample, sequenced in a study of blood T cell repertoires in COVID-19. The method was immunoSEQ multiplex PCR; TCRdb's version includes in-frame clones alone and lacks a portion of them. The table records around 43,000 clones, approximately 90% of them present only once. The sequencing input was peripheral blood. The receptors originated from a man aged 50 or older in a cohort sampled during active COVID-19.

V is TRBV3-1 (or the pseudogene TRBV3-2) and J is TRBJ2-3, with 10 bases that match TRBD2. J lost 12 bases, V lost 2 bases, and 14 bases had no gene match. This CDR3 is built from 16 residues. CDR1 is LGHDT, CDR2 YNNKEL, per germline (reference sequence). CDR3 amino acids: CASSQPRASSGGRQYF. In DNA form, the CDR3 reads TGTGCCAGCAGCCAACCGAGAGCCTCTAGCGGGGGACGTCAGTATTTT.

The CDR3 protein is CASSQGFTLYEQYF. In DNA, the CDR3 is TGTGCCAGCAGCCAGGGATTCACCCTCTACGAGCAGTACTTC. The chain employs TRBV5-6 and TRBJ2-7, with D perhaps matching TRBD1 (5 bases). The ends were cut back, 4 bases at V and 3 bases at J, with 14 bases in the middle. The germline gives CDR1 SGHDT, CDR2 YYEEEE. The CDR3 totals 14 residues.

This clone was seen more than once but under ten times. The chain carries TRBV4-2 and TRBJ2-3, with D unresolved. Germline-derived CDR1 and CDR2 are LGHNA and YNFKEQ. The CDR3 length is 14 residues. Trimming took 1 base from V and 2 from J, leaving 7 bases between them. The DNA of the CDR3 is TGTGCCAGCAGCCAAGTAGTGAACACAGATACGCAGTATTTT. Its translation: CASSQVVNTDTQYF.

This chain joins TRBV5-8 and TRBJ1-5; no firm D call. This CDR3 is 13 amino acids long. Trimming removed 0 bases at V and 6 bases at J, with 7 bases between. Germline V CDR1 and CDR2: SGHTS, YDEGEE. DNA for the CDR3: TGTGCCAGCAGCTTGGCGCCTACTCAGCCCCAGCATTTT. Its translation: CASSLAPTQPQHF. The full variable domain, in which reference TRBV5-8 and TRBJ1-5 provide the parts outside the CDR3, is EAGVTQSPTHLIKTRGQQATLRCSPISGHTSVYWYQQALGLGLQFLLWYDEGEERNRGNFPPRFSGRQFPNYSSELNVNALELEDSALYLCASSLAPTQPQHFGDGTRLSIL.

This clone showed up just a few times. The J gene is TRBJ2-5, the V gene TRBV6-2 or TRBV6-3; D is ambiguous. The CDR3 runs to 14 residues. From germline, CDR1 is MNHEY and CDR2 SVGEGT. V was trimmed by 2 bases and J by 1 base, leaving 8 bases between them. The DNA for the CDR3 is TGTGCCAGCAGTTACGGCCAGTTCCAAGAGACCCAGTACTTC. Residues: CASSYGQFQETQYF.

The J gene is TRBJ1-4, the V gene TRBV4-3; D unclear. The V end was cut by 1 base, the J end by 3 bases, with 12 bases between. This CDR3 has 16 amino acids. Germline V gene data show CDR1 as LGHNA and CDR2 as YSLEER. The CDR3 coding sequence is TGCGCCAGCAGCCAAGGAGCCCGGTCGCCTAATGAAAAACTGTTTTTT. The encoded protein is CASSQGARSPNEKLFF.